The rows below give T cell receptor delta chains drawn from one sample of a study of gamma-delta chains in newborns, infants, children. TCRdb fed the reads into CATT to redo clone calling. Among some 5,700 delta-chain clones, approximately 2.4% were seen once, and the ten largest hold roughly 16%. Specimen: blood. Every receptor here comes from a child who was a newborn, infant or young child, either healthy, febrile or measles-vaccinated (not recorded which). Each CDR3 is given with its conserved first and last residue. Fields, in order: D gene, clone size, V gene, J gene, CDR3 protein, CDR3 DNA. The D gene is left open where the match is weak. Size tells how often a clone was seen (once, few, many) or the class of an expanded clone, and some rows leave it out.

>TRDD3|.|TRDV2|TRDJ3
CACDTGGLGGAWDTRQMFF
TGTGCCTGTGACACCGGAGGACTGGGGGGCGCCTGGGACACCCGACAGATGTTTTTC
>TRDD3|few|TRDV2|TRDJ3
CACDTVLGDTRRSWDTRQMFF
TGTGCCTGTGACACTGTACTGGGGGATACGCGAAGGTCCTGGGACACCCGGCAGATGTTTTTC
>TRDD3|few|TRDV2|TRDJ3
CACDVLGDKSSWDTRQMFF
TGTGCCTGTGACGTACTGGGGGATAAAAGCTCCTGGGACACCCGACAGATGTTTTTC
>TRDD3|few|TRDV2|TRDJ2
CACDTVGGYAAQLFF
TGTGCCTGTGACACCGTTGGGGGATACGCAGCGCAGCTCTTCTTT
>TRDD3|medium-sized|TRDV2|TRDJ3
CACDTGGYATWDTRQMFF
TGTGCCTGTGACACTGGGGGATACGCAACCTGGGACACCCGACAGATGTTTTTC
>.|few|TRDV2|TRDJ2
CACDRGTAQLFF
TGTGCCTGTGACCGGGGGACAGCACAACTCTTCTTT
>TRDD3|few|TRDV2|TRDJ3
CACDTGGYRSPWDARQMFF
TGTGCCTGTGATACTGGGGGATACCGGAGCCCCTGGGACGCCCGACAGATGTTTTTC
>TRDD3|few|TRDV2|TRDJ3
CACDSYWGISSSWDTQQMFF
TGTGCCTGTGACAGCTACTGGGGGATTTCGAGCTCCTGGGACACCCAACAGATGTTTTTC
>.|.|TRDV2|TRDJ3
CACDTVGPHSRDTRQMFF
TGTGCCTGTGACACCGTGGGACCTCACTCCCGGGACACCCGACAGATGTTTTTC
>.|few|TRDV2|TRDJ3
CACDTAAGESSWDTRQMFF
TGTGCCTGTGACACCGCGGCAGGGGAGAGCTCCTGGGACACCCGACAGATGTTTTTC
>TRDD3|medium-sized|TRDV2|TRDJ3
CACDTWGTSSWDTRQMFF
TGTGCCTGTGACACCTGGGGGACGAGCTCCTGGGACACCCGACAGATGTTTTTC
>TRDD3|medium-sized|TRDV2|TRDJ3
CACDTINGGYATWDTRQMFF
TGTGCCTGTGACACTATAAACGGGGGATACGCAACCTGGGACACCCGACAGATGTTTTTC
>TRDD3|.|TRDV2|TRDJ2
CACDTVLGDTRGTAQLFF
TGTGCCTGTGACACCGTACTGGGGGATACGCGGGGGACAGCACAACTCTTCTTT
>TRDD3|large|TRDV2|TRDJ3
CACDTGGYSSWDTRQMFF
TGTGCCTGTGACACCGGGGGATACAGCTCCTGGGACACCCGACAGATGTTTTTC
>.|medium-sized|TRDV2|TRDJ3
CACDTAGSSWDTRQMFF
TGTGCCTGTGACACCGCTGGGAGCTCCTGGGACACCCGACAGATGTTTTTC
>.|large|TRDV2|TRDJ2
CACDTLGMTAQLFF
TGTGCCTGTGACACCCTGGGGATGACAGCACAACTCTTCTTT
>TRDD3|medium-sized|TRDV2|TRDJ1
CACDLLGDTDKLIF
TGTGCCTGTGATTTACTGGGGGACACCGATAAACTCATCTTT
>TRDD3|medium-sized|TRDV2|TRDJ3
CACDLLGDGSWDTRQMFF
TGTGCCTGTGACTTACTGGGGGATGGATCCTGGGACACCCGACAGATGTTTTTC
>TRDD3|few|TRDV2|TRDJ2
CACDTLGTGGYWETAQLFF
TGTGCCTGTGACACCCTCGGTACTGGGGGATACTGGGAGACAGCACAACTCTTCTTT
>TRDD3|medium-sized|TRDV2|TRDJ3
CACDSMGDPSSWDTRQMFF
TGTGCCTGTGACTCTATGGGGGATCCGAGCTCCTGGGACACCCGACAGATGTTTTTC